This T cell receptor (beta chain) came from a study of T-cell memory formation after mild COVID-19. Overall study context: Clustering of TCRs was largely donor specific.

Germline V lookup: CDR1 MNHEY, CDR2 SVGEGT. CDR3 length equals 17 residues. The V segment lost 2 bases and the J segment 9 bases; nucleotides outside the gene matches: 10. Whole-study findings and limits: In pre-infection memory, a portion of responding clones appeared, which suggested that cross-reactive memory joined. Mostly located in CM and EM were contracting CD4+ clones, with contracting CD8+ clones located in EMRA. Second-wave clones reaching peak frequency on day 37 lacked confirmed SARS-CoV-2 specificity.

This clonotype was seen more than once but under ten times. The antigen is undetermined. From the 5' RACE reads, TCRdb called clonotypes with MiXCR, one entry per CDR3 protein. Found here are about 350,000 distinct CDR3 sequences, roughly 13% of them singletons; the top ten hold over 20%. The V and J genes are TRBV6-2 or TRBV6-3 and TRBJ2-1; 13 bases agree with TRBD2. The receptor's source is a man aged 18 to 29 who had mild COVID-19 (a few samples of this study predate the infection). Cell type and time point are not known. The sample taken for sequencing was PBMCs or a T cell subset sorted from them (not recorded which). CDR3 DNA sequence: TGTGCCAGCAGTTACCCCACCGGACTAGCGGGGGCCGGTGAGCAGTTCTTC. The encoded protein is CASSYPTGLAGAGEQFF.